These T cell receptor beta chains were read from a single sample in a study of cytotoxic CD8 clonotypes in ibrutinib-treated CLL. Clones were sequenced by immunoSEQ multiplex PCR, and TCRdb holds only the in-frame ones, with some missing. The sample has approximately 350,000 clones; 67% are singletons. The starting material was PBMCs, obtained after 36 months of ibrutinib treatment. These receptors were obtained from a human donor with chronic lymphocytic leukemia. The CDR3 runs from the conserved cysteine through the conserved F or W. Each record gives: J gene, clone size, V gene, D gene, CDR3 DNA, CDR3 protein. The D gene is left open where the match is weak. Clone size, where shown, is once, few, many, or a class for clones that have expanded.

TRBJ2-1	-	TRBV7-8	TRBD2	TGTGCCAGCAGCTTAGTCCGACTAGCGAGCCGACAAGGGAACAATGAGCAGTTCTTC	CASSLVRLASRQGNNEQFF
TRBJ2-7	-	TRBV19	-	TGTGCCAGTAGTACCTCGTCGGGTCGCTACGAGCAGTACTTC	CASSTSSGRYEQYF
TRBJ1-3	-	TRBV9	-	TGTGCCAGCAGCGTACGGCACAGACTAACCTCTGGAAACACCATATATTTT	CASSVRHRLTSGNTIYF
TRBJ2-1	-	TRBV19	TRBD1	TGTGCCAGTAGTCGCATGGACAGGGCCCCCTACAATGAGCAGTTCTTC	CASSRMDRAPYNEQFF
TRBJ1-3	few	TRBV25-1	-	TGTGCCAGCAGTGACAGGGGTTCTGGAAACACCATATATTTT	CASSDRGSGNTIYF
TRBJ2-7	-	TRBV6-1	TRBD1	TGTGCCAGCAGACTTCAGACAGGGCCCTACGAGCAGTACTTC	CASRLQTGPYEQYF
TRBJ2-7	-	TRBV5-4	-	TGTGCCAGCAGCAGGGGGGTCAACTACGAGCAGTACTTC	CASSRGVNYEQYF
TRBJ1-6	-	TRBV5-4	-	TGTGCCAGCAGCACGACAGGCTATAATTCACCCCTCCACTTT	CASSTTGYNSPLHF
TRBJ2-1	-	TRBV4-3	TRBD2	TGCGCCAGCAGCCAAGATTTGGCTAGCGGGAGGGCTTCTTGGAATGAGCAGTTCTTC	CASSQDLASGRASWNEQFF
TRBJ1-1	-	TRBV4-3	-	TGCGCCAGCAGCCAATCAGGGTTCACTGAAGCTTTCTTT	CASSQSGFTEAFF
TRBJ2-7	-	TRBV9	TRBD2	TGTGCCAGCAGCCCGCATAGCGGGCCGCCCTACGAGCAGTACTTC	CASSPHSGPPYEQYF
TRBJ2-5	-	TRBV5-8	-	TGTGCCAGTTCACACGGCAGGGGTATAGGGGAGACCCAGTACTTC	CASSHGRGIGETQYF
TRBJ2-5	-	TRBV7-3	TRBD2	TGTGCCAGCAGCTTAAGTAGCGGGGATGGGGAGACCCAGTACTTC	CASSLSSGDGETQYF
TRBJ2-7	few	TRBV28	TRBD2	TGTGCCAGCAGTTCCCCGAGGACTAGCGGCTCCTACGAGCAGTACTTC	CASSSPRTSGSYEQYF
TRBJ2-7	-	TRBV5-1	-	TGCGCCAGCAGCTTGCCGACAGCGGGACAGGCGGCCTACGAGCAGTACTTC	CASSLPTAGQAAYEQYF
TRBJ1-1	-	TRBV6-6	-	TGTGCCAGCAGTTACGAGGCAACTTTCTTT	CASSYEATFF
TRBJ1-6	-	TRBV6-6	-	TGTGCCAGCAGTTCAGGCGCTCCTTCACCCCTCCACTTT	CASSSGAPSPLHF
TRBJ2-3	-	TRBV7-8	TRBD2	TGTGCCAGCAGCCGCTTAGCGGGGGGGACCACAGATACACAGTATTTT	CASSRLAGGTTDTQYF
TRBJ1-2	-	TRBV11-2	-	TGTGCCAGCAGCTTAGATACACTCTATGGCTACACCTTC	CASSLDTLYGYTF
TRBJ2-1	-	TRBV18	-	TGTGCCAGCTCACCACGCGGGACCAATGAGCAGTTCTTC	CASSPRGTNEQFF
TRBJ2-5	few	TRBV5-1	TRBD2	TGCGCCAGCAAAGTTCAAGCGGGAGGCCAAGAGACCCAGTACTTC	CASKVQAGGQETQYF
TRBJ1-2	-	TRBV6-5	TRBD1	TGTGCCAGCAGCATGACAGGGCACTATGGCTACACCTTC	CASSMTGHYGYTF
TRBJ2-5	once	TRBV29-1	TRBD1	TGCAGCGTTCCGGTGACAGGGCCAGAGACCCAGTACTTC	CSVPVTGPETQYF
TRBJ2-7	once	TRBV7-2	-	TGTGCCAGCAGCTTGGTAATGGCAGGGAAGTACGAGCAGTACTTC	CASSLVMAGKYEQYF
TRBJ2-3	-	TRBV9	TRBD2	TGTGCCAGCAGCGCTGGGGCGGGAGCTAGCACAGATACGCAGTATTTT	CASSAGAGASTDTQYF
TRBJ2-3	-	TRBV5-1	-	TGCGCCAGCAGCTGGGGACCGCAACTCACAGATACGCAGTATTTT	CASSWGPQLTDTQYF
TRBJ1-2	few	TRBV29-1	-	TGCAGCGTTGAAGGTAGTCGGCTCTATGGCTACACCTTC	CSVEGSRLYGYTF
TRBJ2-7	-	TRBV6-5	TRBD2	TGTGCCAGCAGGGACCTAGCGGGAACCTACGAGCAGTACTTC	CASRDLAGTYEQYF
TRBJ2-3	-	TRBV5-8	TRBD2	TGTGCCAGCAGCTGGGGTGGCGGGGGGGCCACAGATACGCAGTATTTT	CASSWGGGGATDTQYF
TRBJ1-3	-	TRBV4-2	-	TGTGCCAGCAGCCAAGTCTGGTTGCTGGAAGGAAACACCATATATTTT	CASSQVWLLEGNTIYF
TRBJ2-7	-	TRBV28	TRBD1	TGTGCCAGCACGGGGACAGTGAGGACCTACGAGCAGTACTTC	CASTGTVRTYEQYF
TRBJ2-4	once	TRBV29-1	-	TGCAGCGTTGGTGGCCCCCCGGACATTCAGTACTTC	CSVGGPPDIQYF